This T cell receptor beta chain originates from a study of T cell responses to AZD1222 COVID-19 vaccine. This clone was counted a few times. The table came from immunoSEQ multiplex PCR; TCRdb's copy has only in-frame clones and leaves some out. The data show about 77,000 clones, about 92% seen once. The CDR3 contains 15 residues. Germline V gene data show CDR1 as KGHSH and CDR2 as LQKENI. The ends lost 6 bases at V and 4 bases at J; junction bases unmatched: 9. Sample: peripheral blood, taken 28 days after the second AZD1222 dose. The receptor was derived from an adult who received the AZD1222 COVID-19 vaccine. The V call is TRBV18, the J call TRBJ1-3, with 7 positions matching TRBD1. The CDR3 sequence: CASSLEGARGNTIYF. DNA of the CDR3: TGTGCCAGCTCGCTCGAGGGGGCGCGGGGAAACACCATATATTTT.